This T cell receptor beta chain was recorded in a study of T cell repertoires in cytomegalovirus infection. About the research overall: TCR beta signatures that were public indicated CMV infection and matching HLA type. Overall study results and limits: Cumulative public TCR beta family frequency identified carriers of CMV plus the relevant HLA. CMV-specific HLA-C-restricted TCR beta clonotypes dominated the ex vivo response.

The CDR3 has 14 amino acids. V was clipped by 2 bases and J by 0 bases, with 5 bases between them. The germline gives CDR1 SGHDN, CDR2 FVKESK. This clonotype was seen a few times. As yet, its antigen is unknown. From the reads, TCRdb called clonotypes with MiXCR, one entry per CDR3 protein. The sample consists of under 150,000 distinct CDR3 sequences, 8.8% of them appearing once. The source material was PBMCs. This clonotype originated in a human donor in good health (CMV status not recorded). Some clones in this sample may be carry-over from other donors' samples. V gene TRBV14 combines with J gene TRBJ2-1; no definite D call. The CDR3 nucleotides are TGTGCCAGCAGCCAATCCTCCTCCTACAATGAGCAGTTCTTC. It yields the protein CASSQSSSYNEQFF.